This T cell receptor (beta chain) was captured in a study of blood T cell repertoires in COVID-19. Background on the study: Acute and convalescent COVID-19 specimens originated in the United States, Italy and Spain. From T cells, B-cell-depleted T cells, or PBMCs came the material, which was cDNA or gDNA.

The CDR3 spans 15 residues. V lost 8 bases and J 1 base, leaving 18 bases between the germline ends. In germline, CDR1 is MDHEN, CDR2 SYDVKM. Some clones are missing from TCRdb's copy, which holds only in-frame ones; the method was immunoSEQ multiplex PCR. The sample lists over 100,000 clones; roughly four fifths were seen once. Input material: peripheral blood. The origin of this receptor is a man in his 70s with acute or convalescent COVID-19. V is TRBV28 and J is TRBJ2-7; the D gene is possibly TRBD1 (5 bases). The DNA for the CDR3 is TGTGCCAGCCACCGGAAGGGGAAGCCGTCCTACGAGCAGTACTTC. Protein: CASHRKGKPSYEQYF.